Below, 9 T cell receptor beta chains from the same sample are listed, as sequenced in a study of OX40 agonist ivuxolimab in advanced cancers. Clones were read by immunoSEQ multiplex PCR, and TCRdb kept only the in-frame ones, dropping some. The sample gives over 55,000 clones, 84% of which show up once; less than 0.9% is in the top ten. The material was CD4+ or CD8+ T cells sorted from blood, obtained in a trial of the OX40 agonist ivuxolimab. The receptors were sampled from an adult with an advanced solid tumor such as melanoma, head and neck, liver or kidney cancer.

This clone appeared a single time. The chain uses TRBV10-2 and TRBJ2-4; no reliable D call. V lost 4 bases and J 7 bases, leaving 17 bases between the germline ends. Germline CDR1 WSHSY, CDR2 SAAADI. CDR3 length: 15 residues. CDR3 residues: CASSVGLTVRNIQYF. CDR3 DNA sequence: TGCGCCAGCAGTGTAGGGCTTACGGTTCGGAACATTCAGTACTTC.

V gene TRBV4-1 combines with J gene TRBJ2-1, with 9 bases that match TRBD2. V trimming: 2 bases; J trimming: 6 bases; junction bases outside the gene matches: 2. The CDR3 has 14 residues. Germline V gene sequence: CDR1 MGHRA, CDR2 YSYEKL. CDR3 sequence: CASSQSGRFNEQFF. CDR3 DNA sequence: TGCGCCAGCAGCCAAAGCGGGAGGTTCAATGAGCAGTTCTTC.

The chain uses TRBV5-6 and TRBJ2-3; the D gene is possibly TRBD2 (6 bases). V gave up 5 bases and J gave up 0 bases, with 13 bases separating them. This CDR3 has 15 amino acids. The germline CDR1 and CDR2 sequences are SGHDT and YYEEEE. The CDR3 here is CASSSRGFSTDTQYF. For the CDR3, the DNA is TGTGCCAGCAGTTCACGGGGGTTTAGCACAGATACGCAGTATTTT.

The chain employs TRBV5-5 and TRBJ1-2, with 10 bases lining up with TRBD1. This CDR3 comprises 17 residues. Germline V gene data show CDR1 as SGHKS and CDR2 as YYEKEE (reference sequence). V lost 4 bases and J lost 2; bases outside the gene matches: 11. The CDR3 nucleotides are TGTGCCAGCAGCCCGGGCCCGGGACAGGGGACGAACTATGGCTACACCTTC. Translating it yields CASSPGPGQGTNYGYTF.

The chain joins TRBV6-5 to TRBJ2-2, with D maybe TRBD1 (5 bases). Germline-derived CDR1 and CDR2 are MNHEY and SVGAGI. This CDR3 is 16 amino acids long. The V and J ends lost 2 bases and 4 bases respectively, with 14 bases between them. CDR3 sequence: CASSYGSGQGTGELFF. Here the CDR3 DNA reads TGTGCCAGCAGTTACGGGTCAGGGCAAGGCACCGGGGAGCTGTTTTTT.

The chain recombines TRBV6-4 with TRBJ1-2; TRBD1 matches at 7 bases. Per the germline V gene, CDR1 is MRHNA and CDR2 is SNTAGT. The CDR3 contains 13 residues. Trimming cost V 0 bases and J 7 bases; bases outside gene matches: 2. The CDR3, as DNA: TGTGCCAGCAGTGACTCGGCAGGGGGTGGCTACACCTTC. Translating it yields CASSDSAGGGYTF.

This chain uses TRBV10-2 with TRBJ1-3; a weak D match, TRBD1 (6 bases). Between the trimmed V and J ends, which lost 8 bases and 7 bases, there was a span of 18 bases. Germline assignment: CDR1 WSHSY and CDR2 SAAADI. The CDR3 totals 14 residues. The chain's CDR3 is CASRWTAERNTIYF. Written as DNA, the CDR3 is TGCGCCAGCCGCTGGACAGCCGAGCGGAACACCATATATTTT.

The chain links TRBV6-1 to TRBJ1-1; D not certain. The CDR3 is 13 amino acids. Per germline, CDR1 MNHNS and CDR2 SASEGT. V lost 6 bases and J lost 8, with 16 bases in between. The CDR3 here is CASSPPPVTEAFF. For the CDR3, the DNA is TGTGCCAGCAGCCCCCCTCCCGTGACAGAAGCTTTCTTT.

The chain recombines TRBV11-2 with TRBJ1-1; a weak D match, TRBD1 (6 bases). Trimming removed 1 base from V and 7 bases from J, with 10 bases in between. This CDR3 is built from 13 residues. The germline gives CDR1 SGHAT, CDR2 FQNNGV. The CDR3 bases are TGTGCCAGCAGCTTAGGTCGGACAGATGAAGCTTTCTTT. Encoded protein: CASSLGRTDEAFF.